The clone carrying this T cell receptor (beta chain) showed up many times. This sample is drawn from a study of neurological immune-mediated disorders. The CDR3 sequence is 15 residues long. Losses at the gene ends were 4 bases for V and 8 bases for J; bases not matched to a gene: 13. Germline CDR1 DFQATT, CDR2 SNEGSKA (reference sequence). Sorted libraries came from 950,000 to 1,000,000 CD4+ or CD8+ T cells. Each CDR3 protein is one row after TCRdb ran MiXCR on the 5' RACE reads. The sample holds 40,000 to 55,000 distinct CDR3 sequences, approximately 6.2% seen once. The rearrangement joins TRBV20-1 to TRBJ1-4, with 7 bases lining up with TRBD1. The TCR sequence derives from a woman aged 18-29 years with multiple sclerosis. Sample: CD4+ T cells from blood. The CDR3 nucleotides are TGCAGTGCTACCCGAGAAGGGGGCGCGGACGAAAAACTGTTTTTT. Its protein is CSATREGGADEKLFF.